This T cell receptor (beta chain) was obtained from a study of T cell responses to AZD1222 COVID-19 vaccine. Broader study findings: Repertoire samples came only from after the peak T cell response.

Turning to this clone: Antigen: not known.

This table comes from immunoSEQ multiplex PCR, and its TCRdb copy is limited to in-frame clones, with some not included. The sample lists under 80,000 clones, 81% seen once, with 26% in the top ten. The starting material was peripheral blood, obtained 28 days after the second AZD1222 dose. The sequence came from an adult who received the AZD1222 COVID-19 vaccine.

The CDR3: CASCLSGTANEQFF. CDR3 DNA sequence: TGTGCCAGCTGCCTCTCCGGGACTGCCAATGAGCAGTTCTTC. The rearrangement links TRBV6-5 to TRBJ2-1, with a weak D call TRBD2 (6 bases). Germline V gene lookup returns CDR1 MNHEY and CDR2 SVGAGI. V lost 8 bases, J lost 6 bases, and 17 bases lay in between. This CDR3 is built from 14 residues.